Listed below are T cell receptor beta chains from one sample, sequenced in a study of STAT5B mutations in CD4+ large granular lymphocyte leukemia. TCRdb's table, derived via immunoSEQ multiplex PCR, lists solely in-frame clones and lacks some. The sample lists about 30,000 clones, 65% to 80% occurring once. Sequencing was done on a sample of CD4+ T cells from blood buffy coats. These receptors originate from a human donor in good health. The CDR3 runs from the conserved cysteine through the conserved F or W. A D gene is named only where the DNA matches it firmly. Clone size, where shown, is once, few, many, or a class for clones that have expanded.

NA NA TRBJ1-4 TRBV19 CASRFGEKLFF TGTGCCAGTAGATTTGGAGAAAAACTGTTTTTT
NA TRBD1 TRBJ1-5 TRBV13 CASSLNRGQSNQPQHF TGTGCCAGCAGCTTGAATAGGGGACAGAGCAATCAGCCCCAGCATTTT
NA TRBD1 TRBJ2-1 TRBV30 CAWLTGNEQFF TGTGCCTGGTTGACAGGGAATGAGCAGTTCTTC
NA TRBD2 TRBJ2-1 TRBV7-9 CASSLGSGRTNEQFF TGTGCCAGCAGCTTAGGTAGCGGGAGGACCAATGAGCAGTTCTTC
NA TRBD2 TRBJ2-5 TRBV14 CASSPPGLAGGSETQYF TGTGCCAGCAGCCCTCCTGGGTTAGCGGGAGGTTCGGAGACCCAGTACTTC
NA TRBD1 TRBJ2-5 TRBV10-3 CAISEGTVDQETQYF TGTGCCATCAGTGAAGGGACAGTTGACCAAGAGACCCAGTACTTC
NA NA TRBJ2-3 TRBV19 CASMKGQKNTDTQYF TGTGCCAGTATGAAGGGACAAAAAAACACAGATACGCAGTATTTT
NA NA TRBJ1-6 TRBV19 CASSVRELEGSPLHF TGTGCCAGTAGTGTCCGCGAGTTGGAGGGTTCACCCCTCCACTTT
NA NA TRBJ1-3 TRBV7-2 CASSPAAANTIYF TGTGCCAGCAGCCCGGCGGCCGCAAACACCATATATTTT
NA TRBD2 TRBJ2-5 TRBV30 CAWRATSGGAETQYF TGTGCCTGGAGGGCGACTAGCGGGGGAGCGGAGACCCAGTACTTC
NA NA TRBJ1-4 TRBV18 CASSPERDANEKLFF TGTGCCAGCTCACCAGAAAGGGACGCCAATGAAAAACTGTTTTTT
few TRBD2 TRBJ2-7 TRBV28 CASRASGSNEQYF TGTGCCAGCAGGGCTAGCGGGAGCAACGAGCAGTACTTC
NA TRBD1 TRBJ1-5 TRBV7-8 CASSGQGANQPQHF TGTGCCAGCAGCGGACAGGGTGCTAACCAGCCCCAGCATTTT
NA NA TRBJ2-2 TRBV7-3 CASSLRAEGELFF TGTGCCAGCAGCTTAAGAGCTGAGGGGGAGCTGTTTTTT
NA NA TRBJ2-7 TRBV7-9 CASSSIEGEQYF TGTGCCAGCAGCTCAATTGAGGGAGAGCAGTACTTC
NA TRBD2 TRBJ2-1 TRBV5-1 CASSSGGLAGGHEQFF TGCGCCAGCAGTTCTGGTGGGCTAGCGGGAGGACATGAGCAGTTCTTC
NA NA TRBJ2-5 TRBV4-1 CASSHQEEGPFVQYF TGCGCCAGCAGCCACCAGGAGGAGGGGCCCTTCGTCCAGTACTTC
NA TRBD1 TRBJ1-5 TRBV19 CASSKGTVYSNQPQHF TGTGCCAGTAGTAAAGGGACAGTTTATAGCAATCAGCCCCAGCATTTT
NA TRBD1 TRBJ2-1 TRBV6-6 CASSYGTGTSYNEQFF TGTGCCAGCAGTTACGGGACAGGCACATCCTACAATGAGCAGTTCTTC
NA TRBD1 TRBJ1-1 TRBV30 CAWRTGGYTEAFF TGTGCCTGGAGGACAGGGGGCTACACTGAAGCTTTCTTT
NA NA TRBJ2-7 TRBV5-6 CASSLVGRPYEQYF TGTGCCAGCAGCTTGGTAGGCAGACCGTACGAGCAGTACTTC
NA NA TRBJ1-2 TRBV19 CASTEQGYGYTF TGTGCCAGTACAGAACAGGGCTATGGCTACACCTTC
NA NA TRBJ1-3 TRBV5-6 CASSLGGNTIYF TGTGCCAGCAGCTTGGGGGGAAACACCATATATTTT
once TRBD1 TRBJ2-5 TRBV6-6 CASSYSGTGGETQYF TGTGCCAGCAGTTACTCGGGGACAGGGGGGGAGACCCAGTACTTC
NA TRBD1 TRBJ1-5 TRBV18 CASSPQGQGDQPQHF TGTGCCAGCTCACCACAAGGACAGGGCGATCAGCCCCAGCATTTT
NA NA TRBJ2-5 TRBV5-1 CASSLVQGGETQYF TGCGCCAGCAGCTTGGTACAGGGAGGAGAGACCCAGTACTTC
NA TRBD2 TRBJ2-5 TRBV29-1 CSTRAGTSQETQYF TGCAGCACCCGGGCTGGGACTAGCCAAGAGACCCAGTACTTC
NA NA TRBJ2-7 TRBV18 CASSLYGGPGFYEQYF TGTGCCAGCTCACTCTACGGCGGCCCCGGGTTCTACGAGCAGTACTTC
NA NA TRBJ1-3 TRBV15 CATSRPNPGTGNTIYF TGTGCCACCAGCAGACCGAACCCGGGAACTGGAAACACCATATATTTT
NA TRBD1 TRBJ1-2 TRBV27 CASQKQGQANYGYTF TGTGCCAGCCAAAAACAGGGACAGGCGAACTATGGCTACACCTTC
NA NA TRBJ2-2 TRBV9 CASSVGGFNTGELFF TGTGCCAGCAGCGTAGGTGGCTTCAACACCGGGGAGCTGTTTTTT
NA TRBD1 TRBJ1-3 TRBV7-2 CASSPGTGVGNTIYF TGTGCCAGCAGCCCCGGGACAGGGGTCGGAAACACCATATATTTT
NA NA TRBJ2-3 TRBV6-1 CASSERRAIDTQYF TGTGCCAGCAGTGAACGGAGGGCCATAGATACGCAGTATTTT
NA NA TRBJ2-7 TRBV5-1 CASSEGGLRGEQYF TGCGCCAGTTCCGAGGGAGGCCTTCGAGGCGAGCAGTACTTC
NA TRBD1 TRBJ1-1 TRBV27 CASSLSPWDSGTEAFF TGTGCCAGCAGTTTATCACCCTGGGACAGCGGGACTGAAGCTTTCTTT
once NA TRBJ1-1 TRBV4-1 CASSQDRSPGRTDQNTEAFF TGCGCCAGCAGCCAAGATAGGTCCCCCGGGAGGACGGACCAGAACACTGAAGCTTTCTTT
once NA TRBJ2-7 TRBV10-3 CATRVGASDREQYF TGTGCCACGAGAGTAGGGGCCTCCGATCGCGAGCAGTACTTC
NA NA TRBJ2-5 TRBV30 CAWSVGGGRETQYF TGTGCCTGGAGTGTTGGGGGGGGCAGAGAGACCCAGTACTTC
once TRBD1 TRBJ2-2 TRBV7-9 CASPQGGSNTGELFF TGTGCCAGCCCACAAGGGGGCTCGAACACCGGGGAGCTGTTTTTT
NA NA TRBJ1-1 TRBV7-9 CASSFHRNPNTEAFF TGTGCCAGCAGCTTCCACAGGAATCCGAACACTGAAGCTTTCTTT
once TRBD1 TRBJ1-2 TRBV7-2 CASSPQGARGYTF TGTGCCAGCAGCCCCCAGGGGGCTCGGGGCTACACCTTC
NA NA TRBJ2-3 TRBV4-3 CASSQEFAETDTQYF TGCGCCAGCAGCCAAGAATTCGCGGAAACAGATACGCAGTATTTT
NA TRBD2 TRBJ2-5 TRBV23-1 CASSQFRRGVKTQYF TGCGCCAGCAGTCAATTCCGGCGGGGGGTTAAGACCCAGTACTTC
NA NA TRBJ1-5 TRBV7-6 CASSLDRTQPQHF TGTGCCAGCAGCTTAGACAGAACTCAGCCCCAGCATTTT
NA TRBD2 TRBJ2-7 TRBV4-2 CASSQDRASGSKSYEQYF TGTGCCAGCAGCCAAGATAGGGCTAGCGGGAGTAAATCCTACGAGCAGTACTTC
NA NA TRBJ2-2 TRBV6-4 CASSAVGSGELFF TGTGCCAGCAGCGCGGTTGGGAGCGGGGAGCTGTTTTTT
NA NA TRBJ2-3 TRBV11-2 CASSPRGSTDTQYF TGTGCCAGCAGCCCCCGTGGAAGCACAGATACGCAGTATTTT
NA TRBD2 TRBJ2-3 TRBV7-9 CASSNPGLGIDTQYF TGTGCCAGCAGTAATCCGGGACTAGGGATAGATACGCAGTATTTT
NA NA TRBJ1-1 TRBV7-9 CASSPRGGLNTEAFF TGTGCCAGCAGCCCCCGTGGGGGGCTAAACACTGAAGCTTTCTTT
NA NA TRBJ1-5 TRBV27 CASSFRGQPQHF TGTGCCAGCAGTTTTAGGGGCCAGCCCCAGCATTTT
NA TRBD1 TRBJ2-2 TRBV28 CASRQTGQGPTGELFF TGTGCCAGCAGACAAACGGGACAGGGCCCCACCGGGGAGCTGTTTTTT
NA NA TRBJ2-7 TRBV14 CASSLVSSYEQYF TGTGCCAGCAGCCTCGTGTCTTCCTACGAGCAGTACTTC